Listed below are T cell receptor beta chains from one sample, sequenced in a study of T cells in Graves' hyperthyroidism and ophthalmopathy. Each CDR3 protein gets one entry after TCRdb re-called the multiplex PCR reads with MiXCR. The sample yields 150,000 or so distinct CDR3 sequences, 8% to 9.5% seen once. Material for sequencing was blood. These receptor sequences come from a woman under 30 with Graves' hyperthyroidism that later progressed to Graves' ophthalmopathy. Each CDR3 is given with its conserved first and last residue. Fields, in order: clone size, V gene, D gene, J gene, CDR3 DNA, CDR3 protein. The D gene is left open where the match is weak. Clone size appears in some rows only: once, few, many, or a class for an expanded clone.

abundance: NA; v_gene: TRBV12-3/TRBV12-4; d_gene: TRBD1; j_gene: TRBJ1-2; CDR3nt: TGTGCCAGCAGGTGGACAGGGGCAACCGTCCGTGGCTACACCTTC; CDR3aa: CASRWTGATVRGYTF
abundance: NA; v_gene: TRBV5-1; d_gene: NA; j_gene: TRBJ2-5; CDR3nt: TGCGCCAGTATACCCGGGGGCGGTATCCAAGAGACCCAGTACTTC; CDR3aa: CASIPGGGIQETQYF
abundance: many; v_gene: TRBV2; d_gene: TRBD1; j_gene: TRBJ2-7; CDR3nt: TGTGCCAGCAGTTCACCAGGGACAGGGCTCTGGCAGCAGTACTTC; CDR3aa: CASSSPGTGLWQQYF
abundance: many; v_gene: TRBV7-6; d_gene: TRBD2; j_gene: TRBJ2-3; CDR3nt: TGTGCCAGCAGCCCCTCTACGGGTGGGAGGGCAGATACGCAGTATTTT; CDR3aa: CASSPSTGGRADTQYF
abundance: many; v_gene: TRBV27; d_gene: TRBD2; j_gene: TRBJ2-1; CDR3nt: TGTGCCAGCGGCGGGCTAGCGGGAGGTGAGCAGTTCTTC; CDR3aa: CASGGLAGGEQFF
abundance: many; v_gene: TRBV5-1; d_gene: NA; j_gene: TRBJ1-1; CDR3nt: TGCGCCAGCAGCTTGGAGACAGTTCTGAACACTGAAGCTTTCTTT; CDR3aa: CASSLETVLNTEAFF
abundance: many; v_gene: TRBV9; d_gene: TRBD1; j_gene: TRBJ2-1; CDR3nt: TGTGCCAGCAGCGTAGCAGGGGGCACCTACAATGAGCAGTTCTTC; CDR3aa: CASSVAGGTYNEQFF
abundance: many; v_gene: TRBV6-1; d_gene: NA; j_gene: TRBJ2-4; CDR3nt: TGTGCCAGCAGACTCCAAGGGGCGGTAAACATTCAGTACTTC; CDR3aa: CASRLQGAVNIQYF
abundance: many; v_gene: TRBV30; d_gene: NA; j_gene: TRBJ1-5; CDR3nt: TGTGCCTGGAGTGTATCTGAAAATCAGCCCCAGCATTTT; CDR3aa: CAWSVSENQPQHF
abundance: few; v_gene: TRBV4-2; d_gene: TRBD1; j_gene: TRBJ1-2; CDR3nt: TGTGCCAGCAGCCAGCAGACAGGGCCTAACTATGGCTACACCTTC; CDR3aa: CASSQQTGPNYGYTF
abundance: many; v_gene: TRBV30; d_gene: NA; j_gene: TRBJ2-1; CDR3nt: TGTGCCTGGAGTGGTACGTACTACAATGAGCAGTTCTTC; CDR3aa: CAWSGTYYNEQFF
abundance: many; v_gene: TRBV20-1; d_gene: NA; j_gene: TRBJ2-3; CDR3nt: TGCAGTGCTAGAGACTCGGGACCTAGCACAGATACGCAGTATTTT; CDR3aa: CSARDSGPSTDTQYF
abundance: many; v_gene: TRBV11-2; d_gene: TRBD2; j_gene: TRBJ2-1; CDR3nt: TGTGCCAGCAGCTCAGGACTCTTAGCGGGGGGGAGATACAATGAGCAGTTCTTC; CDR3aa: CASSSGLLAGGRYNEQFF
abundance: many; v_gene: TRBV11-2; d_gene: NA; j_gene: TRBJ2-2; CDR3nt: TGTGCCAGCAGCTTAGCCGGGGAGCTGTTTTTT; CDR3aa: CASSLAGELFF
abundance: few; v_gene: TRBV4-1; d_gene: NA; j_gene: TRBJ2-2; CDR3nt: TGCGCCAGCAGGCAAACGAGCAGGACCTCGAGCACCGGGGAGCTGTTTTTT; CDR3aa: CASRQTSRTSSTGELFF
abundance: many; v_gene: TRBV28; d_gene: NA; j_gene: TRBJ1-3; CDR3nt: TGTGCCAGCCGCGTCGGAGGGAAGAATCCTGGAAACACCATATATTTT; CDR3aa: CASRVGGKNPGNTIYF
abundance: many; v_gene: TRBV11-3; d_gene: NA; j_gene: TRBJ2-3; CDR3nt: TGTGCCAGCAGCTTAGGGCTAGCGTACGGAGATACGCAGTATTTT; CDR3aa: CASSLGLAYGDTQYF
abundance: many; v_gene: TRBV7-9; d_gene: TRBD2; j_gene: TRBJ2-1; CDR3nt: TGTGCCAGCAGCTTAGGGACTAGCGGGATGAATGAGCAGTTCTTC; CDR3aa: CASSLGTSGMNEQFF
abundance: NA; v_gene: TRBV7-2; d_gene: TRBD1; j_gene: TRBJ1-2; CDR3nt: TGTGCCAGCAGCTTGGGCCCTACAGGGGACCGTGGCTATGGCTACACCTTC; CDR3aa: CASSLGPTGDRGYGYTF
abundance: many; v_gene: TRBV6-1; d_gene: NA; j_gene: TRBJ2-3; CDR3nt: TGTGCCAGCAGTGAAAGTCGGGGCTATACGCAGTATTTT; CDR3aa: CASSESRGYTQYF
abundance: few; v_gene: TRBV5-1; d_gene: NA; j_gene: TRBJ1-2; CDR3nt: TGCGCCAGCAACGACCAGGGAGGCTATGGCTACACCTTC; CDR3aa: CASNDQGGYGYTF
abundance: many; v_gene: TRBV15; d_gene: NA; j_gene: TRBJ2-5; CDR3nt: TGTGCCACCAGCGGACTGGATCTGCCACAAGAGACCCAGTACTTC; CDR3aa: CATSGLDLPQETQYF
abundance: NA; v_gene: TRBV6-5; d_gene: NA; j_gene: TRBJ2-7; CDR3nt: TGTGCCAGCAGTTACGACAGATTCTACGAGCAGTACTTC; CDR3aa: CASSYDRFYEQYF
abundance: many; v_gene: TRBV2; d_gene: NA; j_gene: TRBJ1-5; CDR3nt: TGTGCCAGCAGTGCACACATCGGCAACAATCAGCCCCAGCATTTT; CDR3aa: CASSAHIGNNQPQHF
abundance: few; v_gene: TRBV3-1; d_gene: TRBD1; j_gene: TRBJ1-2; CDR3nt: TGTGCCAGCAGCCAACAGGGGGTAGGAGTTGGAGGGGGCTACACCTTC; CDR3aa: CASSQQGVGVGGGYTF
abundance: many; v_gene: TRBV27; d_gene: NA; j_gene: TRBJ2-5; CDR3nt: TGTGCCAGCAGTTTATCCCGGAGGGGGGAGACCCAGTACTTC; CDR3aa: CASSLSRRGETQYF
abundance: many; v_gene: TRBV20-1; d_gene: NA; j_gene: TRBJ1-1; CDR3nt: TGCAGTGCTAGAGGGCAGGGGAATCCTGGCACTGAAGCTTTCTTT; CDR3aa: CSARGQGNPGTEAFF
abundance: few; v_gene: TRBV9; d_gene: TRBD1; j_gene: TRBJ2-1; CDR3nt: TGTGCCAGCAGCCCCTACAGGGGGCGCGACAATGAGCAGTTCTTC; CDR3aa: CASSPYRGRDNEQFF
abundance: many; v_gene: TRBV20-1; d_gene: TRBD2; j_gene: TRBJ2-1; CDR3nt: TGCAGTGCCAGTTCGACTAGCAAAGATGAGCAGTTCTTC; CDR3aa: CSASSTSKDEQFF
abundance: NA; v_gene: TRBV7-8; d_gene: NA; j_gene: TRBJ1-6; CDR3nt: TGTGCCAGCACTCGGACTGAAATTAGCTCCTATAATTCACCCCTCCACTTT; CDR3aa: CASTRTEISSYNSPLHF
abundance: many; v_gene: TRBV6-1; d_gene: NA; j_gene: TRBJ2-6; CDR3nt: TGTGCCAGCAGCCAGACAGGACCTCTAGCCAACGTCCTGACTTTC; CDR3aa: CASSQTGPLANVLTF